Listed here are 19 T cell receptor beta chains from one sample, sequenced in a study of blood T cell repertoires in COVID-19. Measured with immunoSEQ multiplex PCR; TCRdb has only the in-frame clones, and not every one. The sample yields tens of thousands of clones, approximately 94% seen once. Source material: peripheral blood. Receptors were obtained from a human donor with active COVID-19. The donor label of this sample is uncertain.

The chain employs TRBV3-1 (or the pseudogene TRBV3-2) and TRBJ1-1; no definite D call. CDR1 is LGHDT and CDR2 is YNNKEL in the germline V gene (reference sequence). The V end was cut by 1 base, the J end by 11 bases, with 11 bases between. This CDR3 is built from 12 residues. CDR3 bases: TGTGCCAGCAGCCAAGGAGAGCTGGAGGCTTTCTTT. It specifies CASSQGELEAFF.

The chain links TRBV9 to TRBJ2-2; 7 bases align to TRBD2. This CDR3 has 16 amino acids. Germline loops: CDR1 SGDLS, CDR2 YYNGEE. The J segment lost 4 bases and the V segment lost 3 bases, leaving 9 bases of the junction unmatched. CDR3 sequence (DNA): TGTGCCAGCAGCGCAACGCCTAGCGGAGGCACCGGGGAGCTGTTTTTT. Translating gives CASSATPSGGTGELFF. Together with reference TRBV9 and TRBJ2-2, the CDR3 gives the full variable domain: DSGVTQTPKHLITATGQRVTLRCSPRSGDLSVYWYQQSLDQGLQFLIQYYNGEERAKGNILERFSAQQFPDLHSELNLSSLELGDSALYFCASSATPSGGTGELFFGEGSRLTVL.

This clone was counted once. The DNA of the CDR3 is TGTGCCAGCAGCCCCCGGGGGGGGGACGAGCAGTACTTC. The encoded protein is CASSPRGGDEQYF. The chain couples TRBV11-2 to TRBJ2-7, with 8 bases aligning to TRBD2. The CDR3 covers 13 residues. Germline CDR1 SGHAT, CDR2 FQNNGV. V trimming: 5 bases; J trimming: 5 bases; junction bases outside the gene matches: 5.

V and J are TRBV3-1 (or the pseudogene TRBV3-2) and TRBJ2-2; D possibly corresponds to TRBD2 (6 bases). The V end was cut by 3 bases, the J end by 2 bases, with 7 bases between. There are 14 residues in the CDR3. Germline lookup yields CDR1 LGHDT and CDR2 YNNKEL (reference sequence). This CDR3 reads CASSQAGNTGELFF. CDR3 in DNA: TGTGCCAGCAGCCAGGCGGGAAACACCGGGGAGCTGTTTTTT.

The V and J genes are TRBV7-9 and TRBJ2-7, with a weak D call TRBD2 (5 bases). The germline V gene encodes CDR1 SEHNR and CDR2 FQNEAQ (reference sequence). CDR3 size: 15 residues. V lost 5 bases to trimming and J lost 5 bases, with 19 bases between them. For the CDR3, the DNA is TGTGCCAGCAGCAGAGGCGGGTCCGGGCAGAACGAGCAGTACTTC. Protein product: CASSRGGSGQNEQYF.

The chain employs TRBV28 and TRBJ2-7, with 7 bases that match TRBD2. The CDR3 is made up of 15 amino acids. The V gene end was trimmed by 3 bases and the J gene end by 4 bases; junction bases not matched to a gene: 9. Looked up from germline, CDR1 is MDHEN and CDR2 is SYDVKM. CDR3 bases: TGTGCCAGCAGTTTGGGGAGGGACGTGACGTACGAGCAGTACTTC. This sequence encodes CASSLGRDVTYEQYF.

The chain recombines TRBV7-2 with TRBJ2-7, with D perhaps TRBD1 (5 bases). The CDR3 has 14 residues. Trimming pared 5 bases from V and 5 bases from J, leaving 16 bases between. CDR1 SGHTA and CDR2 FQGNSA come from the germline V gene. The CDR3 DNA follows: TGTGCCAGCAGCACTGACAGCTACCTGGACGAGCAGTACTTC. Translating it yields CASSTDSYLDEQYF.

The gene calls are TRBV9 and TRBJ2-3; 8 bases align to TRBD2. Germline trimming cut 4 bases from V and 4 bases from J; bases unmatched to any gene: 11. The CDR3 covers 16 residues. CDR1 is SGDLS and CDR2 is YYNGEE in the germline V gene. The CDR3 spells CASSPHGTRSSDTQYF. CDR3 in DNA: TGTGCCAGCAGCCCCCACGGGACTAGAAGCTCAGATACGCAGTATTTT.

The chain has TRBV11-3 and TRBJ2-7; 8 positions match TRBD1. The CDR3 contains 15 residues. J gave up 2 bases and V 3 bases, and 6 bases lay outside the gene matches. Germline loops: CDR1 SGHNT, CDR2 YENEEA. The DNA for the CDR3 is TGTGCCAGCAGCTTGCGGGGACAGGCCGCCTACGAGCAGTACTTC. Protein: CASSLRGQAAYEQYF.

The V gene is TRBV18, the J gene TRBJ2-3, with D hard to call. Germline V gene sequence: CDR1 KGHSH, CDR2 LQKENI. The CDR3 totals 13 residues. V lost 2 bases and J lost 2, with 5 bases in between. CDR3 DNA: TGTGCCAGCTCACCAGCTAACACAGATACGCAGTATTTT. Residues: CASSPANTDTQYF.

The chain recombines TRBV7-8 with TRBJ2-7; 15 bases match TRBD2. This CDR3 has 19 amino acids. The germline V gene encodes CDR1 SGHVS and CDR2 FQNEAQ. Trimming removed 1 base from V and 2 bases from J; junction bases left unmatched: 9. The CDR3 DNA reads TGTGCCAGCAGCTTAGGGGTGGGACTAGCGGGAGGAGGTACCTACGAGCAGTACTTC. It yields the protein CASSLGVGLAGGGTYEQYF.

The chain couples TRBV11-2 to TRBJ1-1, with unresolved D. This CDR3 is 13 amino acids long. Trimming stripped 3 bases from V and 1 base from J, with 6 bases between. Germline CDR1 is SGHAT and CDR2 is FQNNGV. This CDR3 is CASSLRENTEAFF. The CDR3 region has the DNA TGTGCCAGCAGCTTGAGGGAGAACACTGAAGCTTTCTTT.

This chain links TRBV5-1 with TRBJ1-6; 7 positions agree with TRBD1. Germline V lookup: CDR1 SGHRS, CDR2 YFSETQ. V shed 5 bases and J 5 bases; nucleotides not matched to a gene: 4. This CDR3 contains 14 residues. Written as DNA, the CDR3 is TGCGCCAGCAGGTTCGGGACAGATAATTCACCCCTCCACTTT. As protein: CASRFGTDNSPLHF.

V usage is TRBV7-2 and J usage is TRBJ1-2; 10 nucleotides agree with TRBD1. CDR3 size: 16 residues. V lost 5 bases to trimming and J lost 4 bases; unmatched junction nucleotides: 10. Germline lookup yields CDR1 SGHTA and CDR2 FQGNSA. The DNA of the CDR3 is TGTGCCAGCAGCCTCGGGACAGGGGCGGGCTTCTATGGCTACACCTTC. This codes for CASSLGTGAGFYGYTF.

The CDR3 is CASRRGSGDAGELFF. CDR3 in DNA: TGTGCCAGCAGGAGAGGGTCGGGTGATGCCGGGGAGCTGTTTTTT. The chain combines TRBV6-5 with TRBJ2-2; TRBD2 is a possible D gene (5 bases). The CDR3 is 15 residues long. V was shortened by 6 bases and J by 6 bases, with 17 bases between the two germline ends. The germline V gene has CDR1 MNHEY and CDR2 SVGAGI.

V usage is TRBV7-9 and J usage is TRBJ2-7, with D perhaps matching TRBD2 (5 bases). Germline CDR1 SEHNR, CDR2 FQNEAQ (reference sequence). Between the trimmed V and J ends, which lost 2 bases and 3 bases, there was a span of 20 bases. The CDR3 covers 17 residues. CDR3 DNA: TGTGCCAGCAGCTTATCCATTGGCGCCCCGGGGTTCTACGAGCAGTACTTC. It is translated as CASSLSIGAPGFYEQYF.

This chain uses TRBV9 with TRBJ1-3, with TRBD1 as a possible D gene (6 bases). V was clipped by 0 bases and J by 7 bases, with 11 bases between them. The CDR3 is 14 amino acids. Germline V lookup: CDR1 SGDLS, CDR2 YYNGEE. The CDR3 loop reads CASSVGAGDNTIYF. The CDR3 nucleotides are TGTGCCAGCAGCGTAGGCGCAGGGGACAACACCATATATTTT.

Here the CDR3 DNA reads TGTGCCAGCAGTTTAAGCAGGGGATCCTACGAGCAGTACTTC. Protein product: CASSLSRGSYEQYF. The gene calls are TRBV7-9 and TRBJ2-7, with D possibly TRBD1 on 6 matching bases. V gave up 6 bases and J gave up 1 base, with 13 bases separating them. This CDR3 is 14 amino acids long. Looked up from germline, CDR1 is SEHNR and CDR2 is FQNEAQ (reference sequence).

The CDR3 DNA reads as TGTGCCAGCTCACTCATCGGACAGGGCACAGATACGCAGTATTTT. Translating gives CASSLIGQGTDTQYF. The chain links TRBV18 to TRBJ2-3, with 7 bases lining up with TRBD1. V was clipped by 4 bases and J by 1 base; unmatched bases: 5. CDR3 size: 15 residues. The germline CDR1 and CDR2 sequences are KGHSH and LQKENI.